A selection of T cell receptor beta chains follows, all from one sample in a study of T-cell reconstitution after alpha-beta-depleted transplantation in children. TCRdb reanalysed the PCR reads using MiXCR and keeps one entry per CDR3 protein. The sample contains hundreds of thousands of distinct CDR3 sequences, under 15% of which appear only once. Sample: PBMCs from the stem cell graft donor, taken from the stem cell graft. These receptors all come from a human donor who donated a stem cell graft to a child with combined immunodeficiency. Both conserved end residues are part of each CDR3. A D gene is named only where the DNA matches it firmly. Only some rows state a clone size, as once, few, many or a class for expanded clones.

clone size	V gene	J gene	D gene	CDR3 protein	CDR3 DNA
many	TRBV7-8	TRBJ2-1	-	CASTEGPYNEQFF	TGTGCCAGCACCGAGGGGCCCTACAATGAGCAGTTCTTC
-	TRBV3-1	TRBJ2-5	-	CASSQGNSGQETQYF	TGTGCCAGCAGCCAAGGAAATAGCGGCCAAGAGACCCAGTACTTC
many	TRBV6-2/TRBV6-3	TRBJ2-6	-	CASSYSIVSGANVLTF	TGTGCCAGCAGTTACTCGATTGTCTCTGGGGCCAACGTCCTGACTTTC
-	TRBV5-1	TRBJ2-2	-	CASSLGPNDAGELFF	TGCGCCAGCAGCTTGGGTCCAAATGACGCCGGGGAGCTGTTTTTT
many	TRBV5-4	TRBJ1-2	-	CASSLKGSNYGYTF	TGTGCCAGCAGCTTGAAAGGATCTAACTATGGCTACACCTTC
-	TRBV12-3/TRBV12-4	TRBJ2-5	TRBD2	CASSFAGTSGPYQETQYF	TGTGCCAGCAGTTTTGCCGGGACTAGCGGGCCGTACCAAGAGACCCAGTACTTC
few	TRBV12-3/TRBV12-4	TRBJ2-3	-	CASSLHQGLATQYF	TGTGCCAGCAGTTTGCATCAGGGGCTTGCGACGCAGTATTTT
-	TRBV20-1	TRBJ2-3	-	CSARGVGTDTQYF	TGCAGTGCTAGAGGGGTCGGCACAGATACGCAGTATTTT
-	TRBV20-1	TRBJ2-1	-	CSARDRSGYNEQFF	TGCAGTGCTAGAGACAGGAGCGGATACAATGAGCAGTTCTTC
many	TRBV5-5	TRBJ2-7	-	CASSFRGGVSYEQYF	TGTGCCAGCAGCTTCAGGGGCGGAGTTTCCTACGAGCAGTACTTC
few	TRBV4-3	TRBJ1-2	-	CASSQDKVNYGYTF	TGCGCCAGCAGCCAAGATAAAGTTAACTATGGCTACACCTTC
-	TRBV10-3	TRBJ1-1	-	CAISEHSRGSGKTEAFF	TGTGCCATCAGTGAGCATTCTCGAGGTTCGGGAAAGACTGAAGCTTTCTTT
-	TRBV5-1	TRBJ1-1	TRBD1	CASSGRDRSMNTEAFF	TGCGCCAGCAGCGGGAGGGACAGGAGCATGAACACTGAAGCTTTCTTT
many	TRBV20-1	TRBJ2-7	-	CSAPGWPPYEQYF	TGCAGTGCCCCAGGCTGGCCCCCCTACGAGCAGTACTTC
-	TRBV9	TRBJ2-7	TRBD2	CASSVEAGGHEQYF	TGTGCCAGCAGCGTAGAGGCGGGGGGGCACGAGCAGTACTTC
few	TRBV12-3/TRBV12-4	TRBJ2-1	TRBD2	CASSYIISGRGDNEQFF	TGTGCCAGCAGTTATATAATTAGCGGGAGGGGAGACAATGAGCAGTTCTTC
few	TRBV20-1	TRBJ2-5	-	CSASFQGVILAEETQYF	TGCAGTGCTAGTTTTCAGGGGGTAATACTAGCGGAGGAGACCCAGTACTTC
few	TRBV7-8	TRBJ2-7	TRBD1	CASSFDRDAYEQYF	TGTGCCAGCAGCTTCGACAGGGACGCCTACGAGCAGTACTTC
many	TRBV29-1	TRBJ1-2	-	CSVVLWGRNGYTF	TGCAGCGTCGTACTCTGGGGACGGAATGGCTACACCTTC
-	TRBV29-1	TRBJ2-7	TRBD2	CSVGASGRASEQYF	TGCAGCGTTGGGGCTAGCGGGAGGGCCAGCGAGCAGTACTTC